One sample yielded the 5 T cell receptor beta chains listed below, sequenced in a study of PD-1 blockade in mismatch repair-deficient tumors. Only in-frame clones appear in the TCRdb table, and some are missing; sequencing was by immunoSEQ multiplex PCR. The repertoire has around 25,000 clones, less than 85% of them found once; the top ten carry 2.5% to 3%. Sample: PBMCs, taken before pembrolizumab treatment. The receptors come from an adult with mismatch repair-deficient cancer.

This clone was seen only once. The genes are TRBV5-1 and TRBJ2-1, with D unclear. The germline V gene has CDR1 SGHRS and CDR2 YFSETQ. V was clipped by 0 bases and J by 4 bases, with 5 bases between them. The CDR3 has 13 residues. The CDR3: CASSLGNYNEQFF. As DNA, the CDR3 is TGCGCCAGCAGCTTGGGTAATTACAATGAGCAGTTCTTC.

The CDR3 reads CASSLAEGTEAFF. Here the CDR3 DNA reads TGCGCCAGCAGCTTGGCCGAGGGCACTGAAGCTTTCTTT. The V gene is TRBV5-1, the J gene TRBJ1-1; D uncertain. The germline V gene has CDR1 SGHRS and CDR2 YFSETQ. The CDR3 has 13 amino acids. V lost 0 bases, J lost 4 bases, and 7 bases lay in between.

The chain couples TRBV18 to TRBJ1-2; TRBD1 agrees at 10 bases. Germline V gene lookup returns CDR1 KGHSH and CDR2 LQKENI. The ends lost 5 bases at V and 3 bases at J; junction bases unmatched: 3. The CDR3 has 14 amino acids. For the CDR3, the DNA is TGTGCCAGCTCAGCGACAGGGGGCGACTATGGCTACACCTTC. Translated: CASSATGGDYGYTF.

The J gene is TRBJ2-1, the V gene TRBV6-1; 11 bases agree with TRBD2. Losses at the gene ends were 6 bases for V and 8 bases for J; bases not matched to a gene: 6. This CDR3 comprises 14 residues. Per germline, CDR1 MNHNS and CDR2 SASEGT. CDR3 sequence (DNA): TGTGCCAGCAGACTAGCGGGAGATCTGTATGAGCAGTTCTTC. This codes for CASRLAGDLYEQFF.

CDR3 nucleotides: TGTGCCAGCAGTTCCCAGGGGGCTGCGACTGAAGCTTTCTTT. This translates into CASSSQGAATEAFF. V is TRBV6-1 and J is TRBJ1-1; 8 bases match TRBD1. Germline V gene data show CDR1 as MNHNS and CDR2 as SASEGT. The CDR3 spans 14 residues. V lost 5 bases to trimming and J lost 5 bases; unmatched junction nucleotides: 7.